The 9 T cell receptor beta chains below all came from one sample that was sequenced in a study of blood T cell repertoires in COVID-19. TCRdb's table, derived via immunoSEQ multiplex PCR, lists solely in-frame clones and lacks some. The sample has roughly 300,000 clones, about 85% seen once. Sequencing used peripheral blood. These receptors were taken from a human donor in a cohort sampled during active COVID-19.

This clone was counted between two and nine times. This chain joins TRBV4-2 and TRBJ1-6, with 8 bases fitting TRBD1. The CDR3 is made up of 14 amino acids. The V segment lost 4 bases and the J segment 10 bases; nucleotides outside the gene matches: 6. Germline CDR1 and CDR2: LGHNA and YNFKEQ. Here the CDR3 DNA reads TGTGCCAGCAGCCCAAACAGGGGGGCATCACCCCTCCACTTT. It specifies CASSPNRGASPLHF.

This clone appeared a single time. This chain joins TRBV15 and TRBJ1-1; maybe TRBD1 (5 bases). The CDR3 covers 15 residues. Germline loops: CDR1 LNHNV, CDR2 YYDKDF (reference sequence). V was cut by 0 bases and J by 4 bases, with 12 bases left in between. The CDR3 DNA reads TGTGCCACCAGCAGAGATAGGGCGGGGGGCACTGAAGCTTTCTTT. As protein: CATSRDRAGGTEAFF.

The rearrangement joins TRBV3-1 (or the pseudogene TRBV3-2) to TRBJ2-7, with D tentatively TRBD2 (6 bases). The germline V gene has CDR1 LGHDT and CDR2 YNNKEL (reference sequence). V dropped 5 bases and J dropped 5 bases, with 13 bases sitting between them. The CDR3 runs 13 residues. CDR3 in DNA: TGTGCCAGCAGCGTACGACTAGTACACGAGCAGTACTTC. Translated, it gives CASSVRLVHEQYF.

The rearrangement uses TRBV4-1 and TRBJ1-1; 7 bases fit TRBD1. The V segment lost 1 base and the J segment 4 bases; nucleotides outside the gene matches: 6. The CDR3 is 15 residues long. The germline V gene encodes CDR1 MGHRA and CDR2 YSYEKL. The CDR3 DNA reads as TGCGCCAGCAGCCAAGGACAGGGAGCAATCACTGAAGCTTTCTTT. This sequence encodes CASSQGQGAITEAFF.

CDR3 loop: CSASQGSEVDGYTF. In DNA, the CDR3 is TGCAGTGCTAGTCAGGGGAGCGAAGTAGATGGCTACACCTTC. This chain joins TRBV20-1 and TRBJ1-2, with D perhaps TRBD1 (6 bases). The CDR3 runs 14 residues. Germline-derived CDR1 and CDR2 are DFQATT and SNEGSKA (reference sequence). V was trimmed by 3 bases and J by 6 bases, leaving 17 bases between them.

The rearrangement joins TRBV11-2 to TRBJ1-1; 12 nucleotides line up with TRBD1. The junction had 11 bases not matched to a gene; V was cut back by 7 bases and J by 8 bases. This CDR3 region has 15 residues. Germline CDR1 reads SGHAT; CDR2 reads FQNNGV. CDR3 coding DNA: TGTGCCAGCACCAATCAGGGACAGGGGGCGAGGGAAGCTTTCTTT. This translates into CASTNQGQGAREAFF.

This chain connects TRBV3-1 (or the pseudogene TRBV3-2) to TRBJ2-5, with 10 bases aligning to TRBD1. This CDR3 has 15 amino acids. V was pared by 4 bases and J by 2 bases, with 4 bases of the junction left unmatched. Germline CDR1 is LGHDT and CDR2 is YNNKEL (reference sequence). The CDR3 DNA follows: TGTGCCAGCAGCCTACGGACAGGGGGACAAGAGACCCAGTACTTC. Protein: CASSLRTGGQETQYF.

V and J are TRBV24-1 and TRBJ2-3; a weak D match, TRBD2 (6 bases). The length of the CDR3 is 13 residues. The ends were cut back, 5 bases at V and 3 bases at J, with 8 bases in the middle. From germline, CDR1 is KGHDR and CDR2 SFDVKD. The CDR3 here is CATSAGGTDTQYF. The CDR3 DNA follows: TGTGCCACCAGTGCCGGAGGGACAGATACGCAGTATTTT.

The rearrangement uses TRBV2 and TRBJ1-1, with D maybe TRBD1 (5 bases). Deletions cut 2 bases from V and 1 base from J, with 8 bases between. This CDR3 is 14 amino acids long. From germline, CDR1 is SNHLY and CDR2 FYNNEI. CDR3 in amino acids: CASSEMGQNTEAFF. DNA of the CDR3: TGTGCCAGCAGTGAAATGGGGCAGAACACTGAAGCTTTCTTT.